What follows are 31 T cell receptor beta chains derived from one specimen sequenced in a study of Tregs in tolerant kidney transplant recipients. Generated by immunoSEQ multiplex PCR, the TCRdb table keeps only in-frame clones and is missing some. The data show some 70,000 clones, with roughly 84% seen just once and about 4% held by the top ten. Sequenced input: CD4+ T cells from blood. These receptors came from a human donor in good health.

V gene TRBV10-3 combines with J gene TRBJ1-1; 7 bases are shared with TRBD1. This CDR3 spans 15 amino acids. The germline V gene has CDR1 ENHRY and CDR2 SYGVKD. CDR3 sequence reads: CATSRQGQRGTEAFF. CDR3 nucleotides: TGTGCTACGTCCCGACAGGGCCAGAGAGGCACTGAAGCTTTCTTT.

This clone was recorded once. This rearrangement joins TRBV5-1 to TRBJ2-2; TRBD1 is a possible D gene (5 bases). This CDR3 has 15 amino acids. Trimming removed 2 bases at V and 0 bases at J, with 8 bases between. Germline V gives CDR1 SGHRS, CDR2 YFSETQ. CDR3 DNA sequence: TGCGCCAGCAGCTTAAGGGGCACGAACACCGGGGAGCTGTTTTTT. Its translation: CASSLRGTNTGELFF.

For the CDR3, the DNA is TGTGCCAGCAGCCCACGGGGGGAGAACACCGGGGAGCTGTTTTTT. Residues: CASSPRGENTGELFF. This chain connects TRBV9 to TRBJ2-2; 7 bases agree with TRBD2. After removal of 4 bases from V and 1 base from J, the junction contained 4 bases not matched to a gene. The CDR3 consists of 15 residues. Germline CDR1 and CDR2: SGDLS and YYNGEE.

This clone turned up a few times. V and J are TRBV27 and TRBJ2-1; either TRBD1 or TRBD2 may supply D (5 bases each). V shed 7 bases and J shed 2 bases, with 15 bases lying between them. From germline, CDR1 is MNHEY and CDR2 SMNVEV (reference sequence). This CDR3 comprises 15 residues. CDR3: CASKPWDDPYNEQFF. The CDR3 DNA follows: TGTGCCAGCAAACCGTGGGACGATCCCTACAATGAGCAGTTCTTC.

In DNA, the CDR3 is TGTGCCAGCAGCGTAGGGACCCAGGGTGCCTACGAGCAGTACTTC. This codes for CASSVGTQGAYEQYF. The rearrangement links TRBV9 to TRBJ2-7; perhaps TRBD1 as D (5 bases). Germline V gives CDR1 SGDLS, CDR2 YYNGEE. V dropped 0 bases and J dropped 2 bases, with 12 bases sitting between them. There are 15 residues in the CDR3.

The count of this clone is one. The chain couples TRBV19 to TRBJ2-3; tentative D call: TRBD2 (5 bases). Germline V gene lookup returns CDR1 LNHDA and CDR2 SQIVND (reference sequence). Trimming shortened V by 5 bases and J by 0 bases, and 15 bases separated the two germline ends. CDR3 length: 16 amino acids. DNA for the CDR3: TGTGCCAGTAGTCAGAAAGTTGCGGGTAGCACAGATACGCAGTATTTT. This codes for CASSQKVAGSTDTQYF.

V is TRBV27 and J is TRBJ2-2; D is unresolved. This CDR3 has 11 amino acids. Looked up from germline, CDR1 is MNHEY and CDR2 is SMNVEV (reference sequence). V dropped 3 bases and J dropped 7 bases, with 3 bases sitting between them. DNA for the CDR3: TGTGCCAGCAGTTTGTTCGGGGAGCTGTTTTTT. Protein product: CASSLFGELFF.

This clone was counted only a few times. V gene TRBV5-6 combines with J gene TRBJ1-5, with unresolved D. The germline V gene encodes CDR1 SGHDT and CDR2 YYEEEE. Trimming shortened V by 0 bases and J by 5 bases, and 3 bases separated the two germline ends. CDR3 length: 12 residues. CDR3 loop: CASSLGDQPQHF. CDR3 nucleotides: TGTGCCAGCAGCTTGGGGGATCAGCCCCAGCATTTT.

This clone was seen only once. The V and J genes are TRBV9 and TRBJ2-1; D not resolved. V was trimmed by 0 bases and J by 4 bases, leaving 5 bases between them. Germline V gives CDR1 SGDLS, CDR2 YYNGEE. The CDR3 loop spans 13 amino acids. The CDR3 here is CASSVAPYNEQFF. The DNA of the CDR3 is TGTGCCAGCAGCGTAGCCCCTTACAATGAGCAGTTCTTC.

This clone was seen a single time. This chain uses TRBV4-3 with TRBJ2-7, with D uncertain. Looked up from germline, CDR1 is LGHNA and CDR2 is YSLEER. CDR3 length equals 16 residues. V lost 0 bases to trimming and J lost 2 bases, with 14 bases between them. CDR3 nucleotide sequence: TGCGCCAGCAGCCAAGAAGCCAATCCAGCCGCCTACGAGCAGTACTTC. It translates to CASSQEANPAAYEQYF.

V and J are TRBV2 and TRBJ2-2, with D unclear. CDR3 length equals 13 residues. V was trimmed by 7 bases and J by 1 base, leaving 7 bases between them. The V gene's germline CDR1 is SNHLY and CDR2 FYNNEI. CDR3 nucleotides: TGTGCCAGCACTACCAGGAACACCGGGGAGCTGTTTTTT. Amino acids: CASTTRNTGELFF.

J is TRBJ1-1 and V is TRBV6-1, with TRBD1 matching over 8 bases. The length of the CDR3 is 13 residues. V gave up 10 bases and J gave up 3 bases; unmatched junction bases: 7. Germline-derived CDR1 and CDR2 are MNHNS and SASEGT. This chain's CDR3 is CATGGTGYTEAFF. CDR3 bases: TGTGCCACCGGGGGGACAGGCTACACTGAAGCTTTCTTT.

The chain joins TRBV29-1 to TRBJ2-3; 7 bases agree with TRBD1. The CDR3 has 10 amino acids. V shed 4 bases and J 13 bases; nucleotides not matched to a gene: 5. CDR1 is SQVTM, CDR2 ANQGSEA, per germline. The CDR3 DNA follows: TGCAGCGTTGGAGGGACAGTCAAGTATTTT. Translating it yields CSVGGTVKYF.

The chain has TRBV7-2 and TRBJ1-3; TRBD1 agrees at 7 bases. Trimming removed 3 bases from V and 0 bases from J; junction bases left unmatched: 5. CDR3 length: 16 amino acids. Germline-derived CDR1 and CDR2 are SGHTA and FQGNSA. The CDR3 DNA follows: TGTGCCAGCAGCTTGGGACAGACGCTCTCTGGAAACACCATATATTTT. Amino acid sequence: CASSLGQTLSGNTIYF. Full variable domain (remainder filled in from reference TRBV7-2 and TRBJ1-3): GAGVSQSPSNKVTEKGKDVELRCDPISGHTALYWYRQSLGQGLEFLIYFQGNSAPDKSGLPSDRFSAERTGGSVSTLTIQRTQQEDSAVYLCASSLGQTLSGNTIYFGEGSWLTVV.

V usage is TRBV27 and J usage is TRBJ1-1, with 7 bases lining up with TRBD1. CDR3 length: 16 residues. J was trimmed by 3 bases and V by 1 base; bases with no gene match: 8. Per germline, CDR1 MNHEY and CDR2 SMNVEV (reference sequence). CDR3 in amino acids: CASSLYRGLRHTEAFF. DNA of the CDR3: TGTGCCAGCAGTTTATACAGGGGACTCCGCCACACTGAAGCTTTCTTT.

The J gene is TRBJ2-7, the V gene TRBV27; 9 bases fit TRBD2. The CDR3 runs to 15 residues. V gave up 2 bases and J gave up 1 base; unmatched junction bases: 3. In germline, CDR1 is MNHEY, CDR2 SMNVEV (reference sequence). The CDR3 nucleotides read TGTGCCAGCAGTTTACGGGCGGGAGGGTCCTACGAGCAGTACTTC. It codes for CASSLRAGGSYEQYF.

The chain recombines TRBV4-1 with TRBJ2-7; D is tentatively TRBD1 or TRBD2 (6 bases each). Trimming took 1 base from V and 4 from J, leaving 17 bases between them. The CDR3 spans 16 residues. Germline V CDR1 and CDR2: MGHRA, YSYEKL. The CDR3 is CASSQVVLTGAYEQYF. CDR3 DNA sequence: TGCGCCAGCAGCCAAGTTGTACTTACGGGGGCTTACGAGCAGTACTTC.

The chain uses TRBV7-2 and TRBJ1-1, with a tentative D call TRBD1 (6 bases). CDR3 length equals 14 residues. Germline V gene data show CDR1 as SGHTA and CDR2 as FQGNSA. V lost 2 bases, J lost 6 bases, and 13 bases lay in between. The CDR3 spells CASSLFREGAEAFF. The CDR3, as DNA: TGTGCCAGCAGCTTATTTAGGGAGGGGGCTGAAGCTTTCTTT.

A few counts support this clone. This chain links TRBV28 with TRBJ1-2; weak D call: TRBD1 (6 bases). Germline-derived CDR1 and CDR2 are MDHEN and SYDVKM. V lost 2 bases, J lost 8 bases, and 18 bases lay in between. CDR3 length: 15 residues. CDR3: CASSLQGQTHSGYTF. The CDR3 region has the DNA TGTGCCAGCAGTTTACAGGGACAAACTCACTCGGGCTACACCTTC.

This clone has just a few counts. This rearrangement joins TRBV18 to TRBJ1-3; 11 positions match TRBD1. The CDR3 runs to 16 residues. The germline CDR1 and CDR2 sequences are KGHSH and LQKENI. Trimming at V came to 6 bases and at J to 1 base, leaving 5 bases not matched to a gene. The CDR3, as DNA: TGTGCCAGCTCGAAAGGACAGGGGGCGTCTGGAAACACCATATATTTT. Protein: CASSKGQGASGNTIYF.

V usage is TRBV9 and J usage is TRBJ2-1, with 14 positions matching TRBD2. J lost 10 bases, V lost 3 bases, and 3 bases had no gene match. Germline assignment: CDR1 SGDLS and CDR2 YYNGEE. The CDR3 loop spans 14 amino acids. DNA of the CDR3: TGTGCCAGCAGCGCCGGGACTAGCGGGGGAGAGCAGTTCTTC. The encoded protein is CASSAGTSGGEQFF.

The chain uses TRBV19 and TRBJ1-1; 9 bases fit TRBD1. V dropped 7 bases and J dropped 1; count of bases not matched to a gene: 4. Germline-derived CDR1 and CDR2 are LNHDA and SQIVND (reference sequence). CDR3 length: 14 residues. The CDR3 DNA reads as TGTGCCAGTACCCCGGGACAGGGGAACACTGAAGCTTTCTTT. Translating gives CASTPGQGNTEAFF.

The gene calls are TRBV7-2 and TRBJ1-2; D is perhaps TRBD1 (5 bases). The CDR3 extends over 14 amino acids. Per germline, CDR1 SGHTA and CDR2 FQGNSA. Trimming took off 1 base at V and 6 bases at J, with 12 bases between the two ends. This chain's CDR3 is CASSLEPGNHGYTF. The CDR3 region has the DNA TGTGCCAGCAGCTTAGAACCAGGGAACCATGGCTACACCTTC.

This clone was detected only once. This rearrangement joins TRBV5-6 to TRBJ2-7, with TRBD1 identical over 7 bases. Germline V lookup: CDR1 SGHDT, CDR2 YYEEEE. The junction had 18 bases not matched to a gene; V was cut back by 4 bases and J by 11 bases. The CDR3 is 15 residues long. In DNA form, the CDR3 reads TGTGCCAGCAGCCCACAGACCCAGAGACAGGGCAAGGAGTACTTC. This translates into CASSPQTQRQGKEYF.

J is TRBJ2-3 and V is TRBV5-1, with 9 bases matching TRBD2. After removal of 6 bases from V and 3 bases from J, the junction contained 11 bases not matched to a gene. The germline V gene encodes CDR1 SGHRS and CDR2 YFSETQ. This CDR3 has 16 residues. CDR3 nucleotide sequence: TGCGCCAGCACGGGCGGCGGGAGGGCTTCTACAGATACGCAGTATTTT. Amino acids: CASTGGGRASTDTQYF.

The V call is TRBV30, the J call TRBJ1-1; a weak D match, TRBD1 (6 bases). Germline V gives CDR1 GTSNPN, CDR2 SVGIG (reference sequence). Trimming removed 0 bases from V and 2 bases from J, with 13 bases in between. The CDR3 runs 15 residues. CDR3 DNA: TGTGCCTGGAGTGTAGGGGGGGTCCGAAACACTGAAGCTTTCTTT. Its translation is CAWSVGGVRNTEAFF.

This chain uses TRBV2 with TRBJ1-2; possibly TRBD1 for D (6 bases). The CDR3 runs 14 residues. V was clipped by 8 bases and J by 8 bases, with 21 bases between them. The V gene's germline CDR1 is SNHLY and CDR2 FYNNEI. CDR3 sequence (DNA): TGTGCCAGCCGAGGGGGGGCCACCTCCAGGGGCTACACCTTC. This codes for CASRGGATSRGYTF.

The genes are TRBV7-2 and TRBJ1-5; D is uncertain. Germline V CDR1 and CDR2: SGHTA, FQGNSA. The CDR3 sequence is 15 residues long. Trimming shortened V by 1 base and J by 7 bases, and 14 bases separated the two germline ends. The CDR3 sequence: CASSLDRGGRQPQHF. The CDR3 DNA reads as TGTGCCAGCAGCTTAGACCGGGGTGGCCGCCAGCCCCAGCATTTT.

For the CDR3, the DNA is TGCGCCAGCAGCTTGGCGTTCCGGGGACAGATCCCAGAGACCCAGTACTTC. Translating gives CASSLAFRGQIPETQYF. This chain links TRBV5-1 with TRBJ2-5; 7 nucleotides align to TRBD1. V lost 0 bases, J lost 4 bases, and 12 bases stayed unmatched. In germline, CDR1 is SGHRS, CDR2 YFSETQ. The length of the CDR3 is 17 residues.

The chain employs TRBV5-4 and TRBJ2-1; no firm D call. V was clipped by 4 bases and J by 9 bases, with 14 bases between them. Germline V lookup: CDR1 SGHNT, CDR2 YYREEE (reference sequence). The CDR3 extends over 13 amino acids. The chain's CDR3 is CASSEGRSGEQFF. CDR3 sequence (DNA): TGTGCCAGCAGCGAAGGACGGTCCGGTGAGCAGTTCTTC.

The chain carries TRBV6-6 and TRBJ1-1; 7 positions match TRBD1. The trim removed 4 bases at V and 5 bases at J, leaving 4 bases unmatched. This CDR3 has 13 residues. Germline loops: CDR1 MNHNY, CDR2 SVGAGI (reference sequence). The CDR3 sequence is CASSFQGGTEAFF. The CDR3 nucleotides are TGTGCCAGCAGTTTCCAGGGGGGGACTGAAGCTTTCTTT.